A selection of T cell receptor beta chains follows, all from one sample in a study of cytomegalovirus exposure and HLA in healthy donors. TCRdb's table, derived via immunoSEQ multiplex PCR, lists solely in-frame clones and lacks some. Among more than 90,000 clones listed, roughly 70% were seen once. Material for sequencing was PBMCs. All receptors derive from a woman aged 25 to 39 in good health and CMV-seronegative. CDR3s include the opening cysteine and the closing phenylalanine or tryptophan. Fields, in order: V gene, clone size, J gene, D gene, CDR3 DNA, CDR3 protein. A D gene is named only where the DNA matches it firmly. The size of a clone is reported for some rows only, either as once, few or many, or as a class for expanded clones.

TRBV5-1	few	TRBJ1-5	NA	TGCGCCAGCAGCGAGGGAGAGAATCAGCCCCAGCATTTT	CASSEGENQPQHF
TRBV7-2	once	TRBJ2-7	TRBD2	TGTGCCAGCAGGAGTATAGCGGGGCCCGTCTACGAGCAGTACTTC	CASRSIAGPVYEQYF
TRBV5-1	NA	TRBJ2-5	NA	TGCGCCAGCAGCTCGCAGGGTAGCGAGACCCAGTACTTC	CASSSQGSETQYF
TRBV5-4	NA	TRBJ2-2	NA	TGTGCCAGCAGCTTGGACTGGGGAGCAGGGGAGCTGTTTTTT	CASSLDWGAGELFF
TRBV6-5	NA	TRBJ2-7	TRBD1	TGTGCCAGCAGTTACTCGGGACAGGGAATATACGAGCAGTACTTC	CASSYSGQGIYEQYF
TRBV6-5	few	TRBJ2-5	NA	TGTGCCAGCACCGGACAACCCCAAGAGACCCAGTACTTC	CASTGQPQETQYF
TRBV5-6	NA	TRBJ1-1	NA	TGTGCCAGCAGCTTGACAGCCATGAACACTGAAGCTTTCTTT	CASSLTAMNTEAFF
TRBV9	NA	TRBJ1-5	NA	TGTGCCAGCAGCGTAGGGCCAGGAAGCAATCAGCCCCAGCATTTT	CASSVGPGSNQPQHF
TRBV11-3	NA	TRBJ2-7	NA	TGTGCCAGCAGCTTAGGTCAGGGAAGACACGAGCAGTACTTC	CASSLGQGRHEQYF
TRBV7-2	few	TRBJ2-1	NA	TGTGCCAGCAGCTTAGTGGCAATCGCCCCTTCTGAGCAGTTCTTC	CASSLVAIAPSEQFF
TRBV30	NA	TRBJ1-2	NA	TGTGCCTGGACCATCCTAGGCGGTCAGGGCTACACCTTC	CAWTILGGQGYTF
TRBV6-6	NA	TRBJ2-7	NA	TGTGCCAGCAGCCCCAGAGACTGGTACGAGCAGTACTTC	CASSPRDWYEQYF
TRBV7-2	NA	TRBJ2-2	NA	TGTGCCAGCAGCCCCTTCGTGACAGGCCTCCCCTCAACCGGGGAGCTGTTTTTT	CASSPFVTGLPSTGELFF
TRBV30	NA	TRBJ1-4	NA	TGTGCCTGGAGTGTGGGGGGGTCCGCTGGTAATGAAAAACTGTTTTTT	CAWSVGGSAGNEKLFF
TRBV7-9	NA	TRBJ1-3	NA	TGTGCCACCTCAACAGGGCTTGGAAACACCATATATTTT	CATSTGLGNTIYF
TRBV2	NA	TRBJ1-2	TRBD1	TGTGCCAGCAGAAAAACAGGGGACTATGGCTACACCTTC	CASRKTGDYGYTF
TRBV7-6	NA	TRBJ1-2	TRBD1	TGTGCCAGCAGCCCGACAGGGGGCTATGGCTACACCTTC	CASSPTGGYGYTF
TRBV9	NA	TRBJ1-4	TRBD1	TGTGCCAGCAGCGCTCAAACAGGGGATAATGAAAAACTGTTTTTT	CASSAQTGDNEKLFF
TRBV5-4	once	TRBJ1-6	TRBD1	TGTGCCACCAAAGCGACAGGGGACTTTGATTCACCCCTCCACTTT	CATKATGDFDSPLHF
TRBV6-1	NA	TRBJ2-7	NA	TGTGCCAGCAGTGAATTTCCAGGGGCCGGTCCGAACTTC	CASSEFPGAGPNF
TRBV29-1	NA	TRBJ2-7	NA	TGCAGCGTCCTTAGGGGGGGGGAGCAGTACTTC	CSVLRGGEQYF
TRBV5-4	NA	TRBJ2-1	NA	TGTGCCAGCAGCTTCTTCAGTGCGGGGATTAAGGATGAGCAGTTCTTC	CASSFFSAGIKDEQFF
TRBV5-6	few	TRBJ1-1	TRBD1	TGTGCCAGCACCGAGACAGGGACAAACACTGAAGCTTTCTTT	CASTETGTNTEAFF
TRBV6-5	NA	TRBJ1-2	NA	TGTGCCAGCAGTTACTCGGGGCCCTATGGCTACACCTTC	CASSYSGPYGYTF
TRBV6-5	NA	TRBJ2-3	NA	TGTGCCAGCAGTCGCCTAAATGGAGAGTCAGATACGCAGTATTTT	CASSRLNGESDTQYF
TRBV9	few	TRBJ2-2	TRBD2	TGTGCCAGCAGCGAGAGAGCGGGGGTAAACACCGGGGAGCTGTTTTTT	CASSERAGVNTGELFF
TRBV29-1	few	TRBJ1-1	NA	TGCAGCGCACTGAGGGCAGGGAACACTGAAGCTTTCTTT	CSALRAGNTEAFF
TRBV7-2	once	TRBJ1-1	NA	TGTGCCAGCAGCAAAGGACCGACTAATCAAGGTGGTGAAGCTTTCTTT	CASSKGPTNQGGEAFF
TRBV30	NA	TRBJ2-7	NA	TGTGCCCGCGGACAGACAAGCTCCTACGAGCAGTACTTC	CARGQTSSYEQYF
TRBV5-1	NA	TRBJ2-1	TRBD1	TGCGCCAGCAGTATCGACAGGGGGAATGAGCAGTTCTTC	CASSIDRGNEQFF
TRBV2	few	TRBJ2-5	TRBD2	TGTGCCAGCAGCCTCGGGACGCCCGGGAGGGAGACCCAGTACTTC	CASSLGTPGRETQYF
TRBV2	NA	TRBJ2-2	TRBD1	TGTGCCAGCATTCAGGGGGCCGGGGAGCTGTTTTTT	CASIQGAGELFF
TRBV30	NA	TRBJ2-5	NA	TGTGCCTGGAGTGGGGCAGTCCAAGAGACCCAGTACTTC	CAWSGAVQETQYF
TRBV27	NA	TRBJ1-2	NA	TGTGCCAGCAGTTTAGGATCGGGTTATGGCTACACCTTC	CASSLGSGYGYTF
TRBV10-2	few	TRBJ2-1	NA	TGCGCCAGCAAGACGACAGAAACACTACACAATGAGCAGTTCTTC	CASKTTETLHNEQFF
TRBV11-3	NA	TRBJ2-3	TRBD1	TGTGCCAGCAGCTTACGGGACAGTTCGTCATATACGCAGTATTTT	CASSLRDSSSYTQYF
TRBV27	NA	TRBJ2-2	NA	TGTGCCAGTACAGGGTTGGCCACCGGGGAGCTGTTTTTT	CASTGLATGELFF
TRBV30	NA	TRBJ1-5	NA	TGTGCCTGGAATGAGGGCTATAGCAATCAGCCCCAGCATTTT	CAWNEGYSNQPQHF
TRBV7-8	NA	TRBJ2-7	TRBD2	TGTGCCAGCAGCTTTCGCCCCGGGGGGGGCTACGAGCAGTACTTC	CASSFRPGGGYEQYF
TRBV7-9	NA	TRBJ1-5	NA	TGTGCCAGCAGTTTCCTGACAGGCGGGTCTCGACAGCCCCAGCATTTT	CASSFLTGGSRQPQHF
TRBV4-2	few	TRBJ1-5	NA	TGTGCCAGCAGCCCAATCGGGGGGGCGGATCAGCCCCAGCATTTT	CASSPIGGADQPQHF
TRBV18	NA	TRBJ1-2	TRBD1	TGTGCCAGCTCACCAGCCGACAGGGGCGGCTATGGCTACACCTTC	CASSPADRGGYGYTF
TRBV5-1	NA	TRBJ2-7	TRBD2	TGCGCCAGCAGCTTACTAGCGGGAGGGCCTAAGGACGAGCAGTACTTC	CASSLLAGGPKDEQYF
TRBV13	NA	TRBJ1-1	NA	TGTGCCAGCAGCCTCGGGACACCGAACACTGAAGCTCTCTTT	CASSLGTPNTEALF